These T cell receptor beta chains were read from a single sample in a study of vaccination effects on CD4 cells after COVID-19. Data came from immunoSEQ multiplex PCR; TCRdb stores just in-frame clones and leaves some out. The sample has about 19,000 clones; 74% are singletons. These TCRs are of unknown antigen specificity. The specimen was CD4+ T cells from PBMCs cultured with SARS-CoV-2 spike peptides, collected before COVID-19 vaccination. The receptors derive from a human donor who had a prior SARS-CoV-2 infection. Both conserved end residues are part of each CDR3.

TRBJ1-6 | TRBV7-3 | CASSLSGYDSPLHF
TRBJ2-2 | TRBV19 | CASSLSGRAGPGELFF
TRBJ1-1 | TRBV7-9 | CASSPQGGAGAFF
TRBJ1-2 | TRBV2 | CASARGSDYGYTF
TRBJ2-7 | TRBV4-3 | CASSPDPDSYEQYF
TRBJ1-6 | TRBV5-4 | CASSLVPGGNSPLHF
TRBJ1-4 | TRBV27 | CASSPQQGSGAKLFF
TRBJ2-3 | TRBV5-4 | CASSLTSASTDTQYF
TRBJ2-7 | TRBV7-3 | CASSLGTGSSYEQYF
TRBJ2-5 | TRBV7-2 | CASSLGSGETQYF
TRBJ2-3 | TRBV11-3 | CASSFGTSGSYTDTQYF
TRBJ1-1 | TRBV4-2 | CASSPLSGQKEAFF
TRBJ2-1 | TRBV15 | CATSRDSLRALTYNEQFF
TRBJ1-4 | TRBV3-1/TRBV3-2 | CASSQESNQGEKLFF
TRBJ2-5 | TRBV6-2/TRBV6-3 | CASSYSRQGLDQETQYF
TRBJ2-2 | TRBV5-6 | CASSRTWQNTGELFF
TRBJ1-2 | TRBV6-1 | CASSEFGDRGRYFIYGYTF
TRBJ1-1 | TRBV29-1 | CSALTQANTEAFF
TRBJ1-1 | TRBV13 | CASSLKFWGDTEAFF
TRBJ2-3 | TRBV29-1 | CSVEEAGTQYF
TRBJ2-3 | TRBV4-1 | CASSQVLAKQPHGQYF
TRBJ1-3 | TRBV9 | CASSVARAGNTIYF
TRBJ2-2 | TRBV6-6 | CASSYSGEGNTGELFF
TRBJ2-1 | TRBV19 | CASSIQRTRGSQFF
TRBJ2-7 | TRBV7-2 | CASSRDLSYEQYF
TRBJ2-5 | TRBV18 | CASSPGQQETQYF
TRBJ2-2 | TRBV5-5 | CASSEREGVTGELFF
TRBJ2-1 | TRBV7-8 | CASSAITSGNNEQFF
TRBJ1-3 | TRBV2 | CASSLQGPGNTIYF
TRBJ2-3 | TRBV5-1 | CASSFRQGRGDTQYF
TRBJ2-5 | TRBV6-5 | CASSYGSFSQETQYF
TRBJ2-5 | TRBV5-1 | CASSLEARGWETQYF
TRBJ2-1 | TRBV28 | CASRTSDVYNEQFF
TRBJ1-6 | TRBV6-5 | CASSSGPYNSPLHF
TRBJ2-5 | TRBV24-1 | CATSDPGRGQETQYF
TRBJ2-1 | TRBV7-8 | CASSSGLAGAQEQFF
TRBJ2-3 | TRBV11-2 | CASSVSSGASTDTQYF
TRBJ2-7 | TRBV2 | CAKGLSPYEQYF
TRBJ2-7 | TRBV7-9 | CASSPGGGIAYEQYF
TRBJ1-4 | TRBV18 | CASSQTRPNSNEKLFF
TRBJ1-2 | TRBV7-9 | CASSLVGYYGYTF
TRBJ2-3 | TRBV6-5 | CASSLAGTNTDTQYF
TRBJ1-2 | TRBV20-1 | CSAWDREGYTF
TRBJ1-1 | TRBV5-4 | CASSSAGRRAEAFF
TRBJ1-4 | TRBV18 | CASSPPSRQEKLFF
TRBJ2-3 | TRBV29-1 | CSVWDRSTTDTQYF
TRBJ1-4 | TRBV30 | CAWNRDRTEKLFF
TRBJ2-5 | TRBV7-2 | CASSPQVDETQYF
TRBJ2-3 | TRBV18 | CASSPLPRHSSITDTQYF
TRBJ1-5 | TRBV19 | CASRPAPGGPYSNQPQHF
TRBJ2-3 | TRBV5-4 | CASSRTSDLTDTQYF
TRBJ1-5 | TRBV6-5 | CASTGSWQPQHF